The sequence of this T cell receptor beta chain was determined in a study of blood T cell repertoires in COVID-19. The ends were cut back, 2 bases at V and 1 base at J, with 14 bases in the middle. This CDR3 region has 16 residues. Germline CDR1 is MDHEN and CDR2 is SYDVKM. Some clones are missing from TCRdb's copy, which holds only in-frame ones; the method was immunoSEQ multiplex PCR. The sample yields fewer than 150,000 clones, more than 80% seen once. The sequenced material came from peripheral blood. The TCR was taken from a human donor in a cohort sampled during active COVID-19. The gene calls are TRBV28 and TRBJ1-2, with D hard to call. Here the CDR3 reads CASSLIAGAFNYGYTF. DNA for the CDR3: TGTGCCAGCAGTTTAATTGCGGGCGCTTTTAACTATGGCTACACCTTC.